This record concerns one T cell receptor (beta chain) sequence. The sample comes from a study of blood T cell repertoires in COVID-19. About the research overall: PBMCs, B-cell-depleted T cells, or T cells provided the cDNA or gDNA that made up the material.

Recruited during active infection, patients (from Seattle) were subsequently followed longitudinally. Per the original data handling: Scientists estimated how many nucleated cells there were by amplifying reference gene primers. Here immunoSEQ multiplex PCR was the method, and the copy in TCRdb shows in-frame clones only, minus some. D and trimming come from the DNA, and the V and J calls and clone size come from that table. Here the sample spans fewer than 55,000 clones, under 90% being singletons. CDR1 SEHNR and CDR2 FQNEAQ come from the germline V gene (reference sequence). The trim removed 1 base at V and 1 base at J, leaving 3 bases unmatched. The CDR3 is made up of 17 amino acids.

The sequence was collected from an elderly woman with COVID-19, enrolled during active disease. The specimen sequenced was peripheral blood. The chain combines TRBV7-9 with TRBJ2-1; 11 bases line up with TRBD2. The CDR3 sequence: CASSLVIAGGSYNEQFF. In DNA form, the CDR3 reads TGTGCCAGCAGCTTAGTTATAGCGGGGGGGTCCTACAATGAGCAGTTCTTC.